This T cell receptor (beta chain) was obtained from a study of human T cells and chemical hapten exposure. Across the study: Application of 0.01% DPC to the upper back was done by patch test, with a reading at 6 days.

As handled by the study authors: From 23,224 to 690,600 TCRs were found per sample, with a median of 95,638. MiXCR was run by TCRdb on the RACE reads, yielding one entry per CDR3 protein. The V and J calls were not made by the authors but by TCRdb's processing. The table lists some 98,000 distinct CDR3 sequences, roughly a tenth of them singletons, with approximately 3.1% in the top ten. This clonotype has at least ten counts. This CDR3 has 13 amino acids. Germline loops: CDR1 GTSNPN, CDR2 SVGIG (reference sequence). The time point was: pre-sensitization, week 0. Treatment described: therapeutic diphenylcyclopropenone sensitization with weekly scalp DPC. Prior to application of each patch test, blood was drawn.

The receptor was isolated from a woman aged 55-70 years with alopecia areata. Some clones in this sample may be carry-over from other donors' samples. The sequencing used whole blood, collected in connection with sensitization to the hapten diphenylcyclopropenone (DPC). The V gene is TRBV30, the J gene TRBJ2-1, with 13 bases lining up with TRBD2. Written as DNA, the CDR3 is TGTGCGAGGACTAGCGGGGGTGGTTATGAGCAGTTCTTC. Protein sequence: CARTSGGGYEQFF.